This T cell receptor beta chain is from a study of T-cell memory formation after mild COVID-19. TCRdb processed the 5' RACE reads anew with MiXCR; each CDR3 protein has one entry. The sample yields about 390,000 distinct CDR3 sequences, under 25% seen once. Germline CDR1 is SEHNR and CDR2 is FQNEAQ (reference sequence). The V and J ends lost 6 bases and 1 base, in that order; junction bases with no gene match: 9. The CDR3 sequence is 18 residues long. The sequenced sample was PBMCs or a T cell subset sorted from them (not recorded which). V is TRBV7-9 and J is TRBJ2-3, with 14 bases identical to TRBD2. The clonotype originates from an adult woman who had mild COVID-19 (a few samples of this study predate the infection). Cell type and time point are not known. The CDR3 DNA follows: TGTGCCAGCAGAGGCGGGACTAGCGGGAGTATGGGCACAGATACGCAGTATTTT. This codes for CASRGGTSGSMGTDTQYF.